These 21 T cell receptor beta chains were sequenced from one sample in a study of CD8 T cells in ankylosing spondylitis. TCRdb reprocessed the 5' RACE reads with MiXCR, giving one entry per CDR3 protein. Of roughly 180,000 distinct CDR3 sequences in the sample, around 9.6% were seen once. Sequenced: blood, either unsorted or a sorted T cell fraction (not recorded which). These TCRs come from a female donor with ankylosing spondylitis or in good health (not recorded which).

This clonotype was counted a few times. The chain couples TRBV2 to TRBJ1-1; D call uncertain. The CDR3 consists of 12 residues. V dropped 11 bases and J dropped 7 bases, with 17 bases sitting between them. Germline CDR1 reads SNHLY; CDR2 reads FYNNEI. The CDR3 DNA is TGTGCCTTCGGGGAGGGAGGAAATGAAGCTTTCTTT. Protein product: CAFGEGGNEAFF.

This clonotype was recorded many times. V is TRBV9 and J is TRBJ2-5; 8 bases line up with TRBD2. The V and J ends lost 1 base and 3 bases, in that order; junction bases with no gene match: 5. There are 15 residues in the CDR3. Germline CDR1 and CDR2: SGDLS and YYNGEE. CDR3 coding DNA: TGTGCCAGCAGCGTAAGCGGGAGAGCGAAAGAGACCCAGTACTTC. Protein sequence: CASSVSGRAKETQYF.

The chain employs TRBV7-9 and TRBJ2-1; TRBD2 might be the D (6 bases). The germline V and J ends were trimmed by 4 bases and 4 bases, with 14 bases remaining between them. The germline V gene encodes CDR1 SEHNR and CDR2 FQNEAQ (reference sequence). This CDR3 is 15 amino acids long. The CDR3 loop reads CASSSQSGLYNEQFF. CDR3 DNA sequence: TGTGCCAGCAGCTCTCAATCGGGACTGTACAATGAGCAGTTCTTC.

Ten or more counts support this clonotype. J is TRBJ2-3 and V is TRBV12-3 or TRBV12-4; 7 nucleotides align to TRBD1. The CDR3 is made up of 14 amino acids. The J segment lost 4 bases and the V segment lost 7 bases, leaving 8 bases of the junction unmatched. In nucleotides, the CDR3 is TGTGCCAGCACTCTGACAGGGACCGCAGATACGCAGTATTTT. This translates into CASTLTGTADTQYF.

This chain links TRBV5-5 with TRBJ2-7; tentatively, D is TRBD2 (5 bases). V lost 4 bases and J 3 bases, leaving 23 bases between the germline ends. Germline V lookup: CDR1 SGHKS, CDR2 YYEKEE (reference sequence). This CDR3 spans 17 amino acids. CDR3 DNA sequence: TGTGCCAGCAGCCTCGACGGGTCTAGAACCGACTACTACGAGCAGTACTTC. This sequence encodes CASSLDGSRTDYYEQYF.

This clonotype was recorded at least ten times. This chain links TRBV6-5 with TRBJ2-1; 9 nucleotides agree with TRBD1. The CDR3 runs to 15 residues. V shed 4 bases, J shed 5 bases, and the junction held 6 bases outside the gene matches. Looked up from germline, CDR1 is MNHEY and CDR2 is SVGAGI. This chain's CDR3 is CASSFDRGVNNEQFF. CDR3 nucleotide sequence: TGTGCCAGCAGTTTCGACAGGGGGGTGAACAATGAGCAGTTCTTC.

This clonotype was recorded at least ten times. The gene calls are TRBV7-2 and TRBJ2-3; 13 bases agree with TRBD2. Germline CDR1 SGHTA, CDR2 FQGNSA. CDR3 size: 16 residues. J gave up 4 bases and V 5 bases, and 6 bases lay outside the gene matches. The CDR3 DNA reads TGTGCCAGCAGCGAACTAGCGGGAGGGGTCGCAGATACGCAGTATTTT. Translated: CASSELAGGVADTQYF.

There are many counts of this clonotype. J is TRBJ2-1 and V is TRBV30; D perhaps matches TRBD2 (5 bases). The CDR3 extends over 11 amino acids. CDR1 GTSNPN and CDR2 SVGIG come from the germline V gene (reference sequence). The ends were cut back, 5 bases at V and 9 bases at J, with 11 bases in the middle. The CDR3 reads CAWGRESEQFF. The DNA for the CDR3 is TGTGCCTGGGGAAGGGAGTCTGAGCAGTTCTTC.

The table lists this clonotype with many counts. For the CDR3, the DNA is TGTGCCAGCAGCCAAGAATGGGGGTTGAGGCAAGCTTTCTTT. This gives the protein CASSQEWGLRQAFF. The chain uses TRBV3-1 and TRBJ1-1; D is perhaps TRBD1 (5 bases). The CDR3 covers 14 residues. The V and J ends lost 0 bases and 9 bases respectively, with 14 bases between them. Germline values: CDR1 LGHDT, CDR2 YNNKEL (reference sequence).

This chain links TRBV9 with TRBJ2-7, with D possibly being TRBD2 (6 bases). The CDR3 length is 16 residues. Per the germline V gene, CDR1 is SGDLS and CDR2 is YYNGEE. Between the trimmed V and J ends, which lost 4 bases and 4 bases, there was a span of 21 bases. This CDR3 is CASSPNPGLNPYEQYF. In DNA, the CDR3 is TGTGCCAGCAGCCCTAATCCCGGACTAAATCCTTACGAGCAGTACTTC.

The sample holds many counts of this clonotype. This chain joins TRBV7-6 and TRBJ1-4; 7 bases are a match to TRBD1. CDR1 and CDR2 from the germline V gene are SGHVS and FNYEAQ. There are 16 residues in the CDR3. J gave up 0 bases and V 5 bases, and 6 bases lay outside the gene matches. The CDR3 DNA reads TGTGCCAGCAGCCGAGACAGGGCGACAACTAATGAAAAACTGTTTTTT. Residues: CASSRDRATTNEKLFF.

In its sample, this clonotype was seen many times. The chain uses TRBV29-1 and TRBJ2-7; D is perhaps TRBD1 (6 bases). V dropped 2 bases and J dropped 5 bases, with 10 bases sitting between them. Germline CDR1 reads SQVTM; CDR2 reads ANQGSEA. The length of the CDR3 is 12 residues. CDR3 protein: CSVERDNNEQYF. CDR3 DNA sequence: TGCAGCGTTGAAAGGGACAACAACGAGCAGTACTTC.

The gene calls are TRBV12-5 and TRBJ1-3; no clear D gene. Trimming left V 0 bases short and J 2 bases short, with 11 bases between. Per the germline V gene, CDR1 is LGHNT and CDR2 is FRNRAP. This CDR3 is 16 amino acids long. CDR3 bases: TGTGCTAGTGGTTTGGTACCAGGCACCCCTGGAAACACCATATATTTT. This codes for CASGLVPGTPGNTIYF.

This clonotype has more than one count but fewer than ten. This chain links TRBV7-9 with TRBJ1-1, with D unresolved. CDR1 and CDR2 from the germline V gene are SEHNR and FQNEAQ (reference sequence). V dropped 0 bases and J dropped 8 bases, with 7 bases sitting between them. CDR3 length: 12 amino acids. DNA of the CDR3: TGTGCCAGCAGCTTAGCAGGGTTGGAAGCTTTCTTT. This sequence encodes CASSLAGLEAFF.

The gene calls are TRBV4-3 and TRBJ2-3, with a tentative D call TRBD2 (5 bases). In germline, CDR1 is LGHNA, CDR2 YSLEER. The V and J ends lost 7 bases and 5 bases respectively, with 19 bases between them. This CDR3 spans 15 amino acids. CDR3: CASTGSLFGRDTQYF. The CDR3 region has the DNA TGCGCCAGCACCGGCAGTCTCTTTGGGAGAGATACGCAGTATTTT.

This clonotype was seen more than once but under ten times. This CDR3 reads CASSVLPGPTYEQYF. The CDR3 bases are TGTGCCAGCAGTGTTCTCCCGGGACCCACCTACGAGCAGTACTTC. This sequence joins TRBV28 and TRBJ2-7; D may match TRBD1 or TRBD2 (5 bases each). This CDR3 contains 15 residues. V lost 5 bases, J lost 2 bases, and 16 bases lay in between. Germline V gene sequence: CDR1 MDHEN, CDR2 SYDVKM.

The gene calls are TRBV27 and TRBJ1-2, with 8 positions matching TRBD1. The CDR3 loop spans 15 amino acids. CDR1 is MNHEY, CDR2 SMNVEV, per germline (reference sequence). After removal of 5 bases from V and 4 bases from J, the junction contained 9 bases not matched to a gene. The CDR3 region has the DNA TGTGCCAGCAGTCCCCAACAGGGGGGTTTCTATGGCTACACCTTC. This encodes CASSPQQGGFYGYTF.

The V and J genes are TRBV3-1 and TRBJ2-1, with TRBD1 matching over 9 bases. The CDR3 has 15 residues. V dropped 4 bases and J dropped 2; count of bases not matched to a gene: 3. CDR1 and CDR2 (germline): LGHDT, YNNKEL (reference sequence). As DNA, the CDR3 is TGTGCCAGCAGCCCCGGGACAGGGACCTACAATGAGCAGTTCTTC. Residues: CASSPGTGTYNEQFF.

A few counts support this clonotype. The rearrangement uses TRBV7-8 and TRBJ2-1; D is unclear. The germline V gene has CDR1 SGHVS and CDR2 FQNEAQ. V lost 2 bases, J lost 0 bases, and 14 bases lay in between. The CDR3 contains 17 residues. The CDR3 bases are TGTGCCAGCAGCTTATCTATATCGGAGATCTCCTACAATGAGCAGTTCTTC. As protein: CASSLSISEISYNEQFF.

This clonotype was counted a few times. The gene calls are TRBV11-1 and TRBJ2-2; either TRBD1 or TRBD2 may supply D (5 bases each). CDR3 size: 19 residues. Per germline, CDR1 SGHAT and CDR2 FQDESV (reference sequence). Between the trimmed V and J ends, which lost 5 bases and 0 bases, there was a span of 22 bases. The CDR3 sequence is CASSPRDGDGLTNTGELFF. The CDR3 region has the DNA TGTGCCAGCAGCCCCCGAGACGGGGACGGCCTTACGAACACCGGGGAGCTGTTTTTT.

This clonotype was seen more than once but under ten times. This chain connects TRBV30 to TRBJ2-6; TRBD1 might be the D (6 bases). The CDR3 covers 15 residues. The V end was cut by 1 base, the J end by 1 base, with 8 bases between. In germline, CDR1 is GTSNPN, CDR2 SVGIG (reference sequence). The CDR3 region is CAWSEGESGANVLTF. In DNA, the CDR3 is TGTGCCTGGAGTGAGGGGGAATCTGGGGCCAACGTCCTGACTTTC.